Listed below are T cell receptor beta chains from one sample, sequenced in a study of Graves' ophthalmopathy and Graves' hyperthyroidism. TCRdb fed the multiplex PCR reads into MiXCR, producing one record per CDR3 protein. In the table there are 210,000 or so distinct CDR3 sequences, approximately 28% of which are singletons. The sample was peripheral blood. These receptor sequences come from a man aged 50 to 60 with Graves' ophthalmopathy. Each CDR3 is given with its conserved first and last residue. The D gene is left open where the match is weak. A clone size is listed for some rows: how often the clone was seen (once, few, many), or a class if it is expanded.

clone_size,j_call,d_call,v_call,cdr3_nt,cdr3_aa
many,TRBJ2-5,NA,TRBV10-3,TGTGCCATCAGCACCCGGGACACCCCTTCGGAGACCCAGTACTTC,CAISTRDTPSETQYF
many,TRBJ1-1,TRBD1,TRBV6-2/TRBV6-3,TGTGCCAGCAGTTACGTCCCCGGGACAGGGACGTTGGAGGCTGAAGCTTTCTTT,CASSYVPGTGTLEAEAFF
many,TRBJ2-2,TRBD2,TRBV13,TGTGCCAGCAGCTTAGCCCTAGCGGGAGAGACCGGGGAGCTGTTTTTT,CASSLALAGETGELFF
many,TRBJ1-2,NA,TRBV12-3/TRBV12-4,TGTGCCAGCAGTTTAAACGATCCAGGGCCGTATGGCTACACCTTC,CASSLNDPGPYGYTF
NA,TRBJ2-5,TRBD1,TRBV7-2,TGTGCCAGCAGTCGCTCGGACAGGACGAGGGAGACCCAGTACTTC,CASSRSDRTRETQYF
NA,TRBJ2-5,NA,TRBV5-1,TGCGCCAGCAGCCCGTCCCAGGGGCGCGGAGAGACCCAGTACTTC,CASSPSQGRGETQYF
many,TRBJ2-1,TRBD1,TRBV11-2,TGTGCCAGCAGCCGGACAGGGGGCACGGGAGATGAGCAGTTCTTC,CASSRTGGTGDEQFF
many,TRBJ1-5,TRBD1,TRBV24-1,TGTGCCACCAGTGAAACAGGGGGGATTGGACAGCCCCAGCATTTT,CATSETGGIGQPQHF
many,TRBJ1-1,TRBD1,TRBV4-2,TGTGCCAGCAGCCAGTACGGGACAGGGGTTACTGAAGCTTTCTTT,CASSQYGTGVTEAFF
NA,TRBJ2-5,NA,TRBV6-2/TRBV6-3,TGTGCCATCGGAGAAGGGGCACTGGAGACCCAGTACTTC,CAIGEGALETQYF
NA,TRBJ1-1,NA,TRBV6-1,TGTGCCAGCAATCTTGGGGGGGGCTCTGACACTGAGGCTTTCTTT,CASNLGGGSDTEAFF
NA,TRBJ2-7,NA,TRBV29-1,TGCAGCGTCGAGGGCCTAATGGGCGAGCAGTACTTC,CSVEGLMGEQYF
many,TRBJ2-2,TRBD1,TRBV19,TGTGCCAGTAGTATAGCCAGGACAGGGATCTCCGGGGAGCTGTTTTTT,CASSIARTGISGELFF
many,TRBJ2-5,TRBD2,TRBV11-2,TGTGCCAGCAGCTTCAGCGGGAACGCCGGTGAGACCCAGTACTTC,CASSFSGNAGETQYF
many,TRBJ2-7,NA,TRBV12-3/TRBV12-4,TGTGCCAGCAGTTTATGGGGGGGCACCTACGAGCAGTACTTC,CASSLWGGTYEQYF
NA,TRBJ1-1,NA,TRBV15,TGTGCCACCAGCAGGGGAGGAAGAATATCGAACACTGAAGCTTTCTTT,CATSRGGRISNTEAFF
NA,TRBJ1-1,NA,TRBV30,TGTGCCTGGAGTGTAGACAGGAACACTGAAGCTTTCTTT,CAWSVDRNTEAFF
NA,TRBJ1-5,NA,TRBV2,TGTGCCAGCGTGGGTTATAGCAATCAGCCCCAGCATTTT,CASVGYSNQPQHF
NA,TRBJ1-2,NA,TRBV6-1,TGTGCCAGCAGCGACGGGCCCTATGGCTACACCTTC,CASSDGPYGYTF
NA,TRBJ1-1,NA,TRBV10-3,TGTGCCATCAGTGATCTTCGGAACACTGAAGCTTTCTTT,CAISDLRNTEAFF
many,TRBJ2-7,NA,TRBV4-3,TGCGCCAGCAGCCAAGATAGTGGGGACGAGCAGTACTTC,CASSQDSGDEQYF
few,TRBJ1-1,NA,TRBV6-5,TGTGCCAGCAGATATAGGGGGGGGGGCACTGAAGCTTTCTTT,CASRYRGGGTEAFF
many,TRBJ2-2,NA,TRBV19,TGTGCCAGTAGTTTAGGACCGAGCACCGGGGAGCTGTTTTTT,CASSLGPSTGELFF
many,TRBJ2-5,NA,TRBV15,TGTGCCACCAGCTGGGACACCTCAGAGACCCAGTACTTC,CATSWDTSETQYF
many,TRBJ1-5,NA,TRBV30,NA,CAWSVDRGLSLRPQPQHF
NA,TRBJ1-1,TRBD1,TRBV27,TGTGCCAGCAGTTTTCAGGGGGCGCGTTCTGAAGCTTTCTTT,CASSFQGARSEAFF
NA,TRBJ2-7,TRBD2,TRBV6-1,TGTGCCAGCAGTGCGGGGGGAGGCAATGTTTACGAGCAGTACTTC,CASSAGGGNVYEQYF
many,TRBJ1-2,NA,TRBV19,TGTGCCAGTAGTGACCAGTGGGGCTACACCTTC,CASSDQWGYTF
many,TRBJ1-3,NA,TRBV29-1,TGCAGCGTTGCCATCGACACTGGAAACACCATATATTTT,CSVAIDTGNTIYF
many,TRBJ1-5,NA,TRBV12-3/TRBV12-4,TGTGCCAGCACCCGAGGACTGAAAGACGAGCCCCAGCATTTT,CASTRGLKDEPQHF
many,TRBJ1-1,NA,TRBV6-1,TGTGCCAGCAGTACCCCTCGCTGGGGCAACACTGAAGCTTTCTTT,CASSTPRWGNTEAFF
many,TRBJ1-5,NA,TRBV19,TGTGCCAGTAGTATCGGAACGACGCGACAGCCCCAGCATTTT,CASSIGTTRQPQHF
many,TRBJ2-5,TRBD2,TRBV12-3/TRBV12-4,TGTGCCAGCAGTTCAACTCCTCTAGCGGGAGTTTTTATAGAGACCCAGTACTTC,CASSSTPLAGVFIETQYF
many,TRBJ1-2,NA,TRBV12-3/TRBV12-4,TGTGCCAGCAGCCGCAACCAGGGGAGTTATGGCTACACCTTC,CASSRNQGSYGYTF